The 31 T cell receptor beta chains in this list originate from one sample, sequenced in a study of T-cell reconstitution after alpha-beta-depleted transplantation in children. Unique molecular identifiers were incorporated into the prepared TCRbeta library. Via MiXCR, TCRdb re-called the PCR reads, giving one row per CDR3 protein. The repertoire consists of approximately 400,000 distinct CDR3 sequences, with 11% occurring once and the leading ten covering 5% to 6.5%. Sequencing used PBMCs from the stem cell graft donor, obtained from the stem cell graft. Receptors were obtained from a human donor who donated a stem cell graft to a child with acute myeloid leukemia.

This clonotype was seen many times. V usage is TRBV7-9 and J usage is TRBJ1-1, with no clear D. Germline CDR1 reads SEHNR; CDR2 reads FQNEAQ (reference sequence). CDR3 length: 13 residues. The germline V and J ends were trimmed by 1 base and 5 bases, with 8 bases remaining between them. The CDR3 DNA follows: TGTGCCAGCAGCTTAGAGTATAGGACTGAAGCTTTCTTT. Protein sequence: CASSLEYRTEAFF. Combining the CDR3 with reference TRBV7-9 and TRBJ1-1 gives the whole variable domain DTGVSQNPRHKITKRGQNVTFRCDPISEHNRLYWYRQTLGQGPEFLTYFQNEAQLEKSRLLSDRFSAERPKGSFSTLEIQRTEQGDSAMYLCASSLEYRTEAFFGQGTRLTVV.

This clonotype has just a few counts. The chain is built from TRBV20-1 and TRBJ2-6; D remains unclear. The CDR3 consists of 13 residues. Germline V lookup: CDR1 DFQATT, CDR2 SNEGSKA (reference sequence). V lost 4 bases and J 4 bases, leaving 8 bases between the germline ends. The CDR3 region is CSAKSLGANVLTF. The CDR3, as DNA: TGCAGTGCTAAGTCCTTAGGGGCCAACGTCCTGACTTTC.

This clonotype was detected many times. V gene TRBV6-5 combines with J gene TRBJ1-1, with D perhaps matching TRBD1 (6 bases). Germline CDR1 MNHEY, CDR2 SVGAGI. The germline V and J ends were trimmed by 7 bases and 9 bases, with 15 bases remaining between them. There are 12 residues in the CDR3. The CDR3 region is CASTQGRGKAFF. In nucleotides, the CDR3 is TGTGCCAGCACCCAGGGGAGGGGGAAAGCTTTCTTT.

As DNA, the CDR3 is TGTGCCAGCAGTTACGGGGGGGCTGGTGGGGCCAACGTCCTGACTTTC. As protein: CASSYGGAGGANVLTF. V gene TRBV6-2 or TRBV6-3 combines with J gene TRBJ2-6; D may be TRBD2 (7 bases). Germline V CDR1 and CDR2: MNHEY, SVGEGT. There are 16 residues in the CDR3. V was pared by 2 bases and J by 3 bases, with 11 bases between.

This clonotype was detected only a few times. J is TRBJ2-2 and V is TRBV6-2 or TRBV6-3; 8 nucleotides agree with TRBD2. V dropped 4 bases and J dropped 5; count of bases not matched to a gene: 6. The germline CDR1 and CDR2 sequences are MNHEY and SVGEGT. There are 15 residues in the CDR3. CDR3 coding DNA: TGTGCCAGCAGTTCAAGCGGGAGAGGTACCGGGGAGCTGTTTTTT. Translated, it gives CASSSSGRGTGELFF.

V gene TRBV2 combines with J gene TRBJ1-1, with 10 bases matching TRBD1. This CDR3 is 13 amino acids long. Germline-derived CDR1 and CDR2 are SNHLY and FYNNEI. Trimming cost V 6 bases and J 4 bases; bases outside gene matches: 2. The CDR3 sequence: CASRGDRGTEAFF. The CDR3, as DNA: TGTGCCAGCAGAGGGGACAGGGGCACTGAAGCTTTCTTT.

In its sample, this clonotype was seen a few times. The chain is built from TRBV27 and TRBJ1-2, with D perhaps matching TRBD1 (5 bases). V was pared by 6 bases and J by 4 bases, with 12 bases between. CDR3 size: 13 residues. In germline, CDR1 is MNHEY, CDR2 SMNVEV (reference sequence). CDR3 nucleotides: TGTGCCAGCAGCTTCGAGGGGTTCTATGGCTACACCTTC. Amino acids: CASSFEGFYGYTF.

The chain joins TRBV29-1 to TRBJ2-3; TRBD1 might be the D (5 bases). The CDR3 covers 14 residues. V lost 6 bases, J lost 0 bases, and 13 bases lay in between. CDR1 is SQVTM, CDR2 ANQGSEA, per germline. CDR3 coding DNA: TGCAGCGTCTCCTGGGGCCTGAGCACAGATACGCAGTATTTT. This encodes CSVSWGLSTDTQYF.

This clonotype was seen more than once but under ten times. The CDR3 protein is CSVRPENTGELFF. The CDR3 DNA is TGCAGTGTAAGGCCGGAGAACACCGGGGAGCTGTTTTTT. The gene calls are TRBV20-1 and TRBJ2-2, with no clear D. Trimming cost V 7 bases and J 1 base, with 10 bases left between them. The CDR3 length is 13 residues. Germline CDR1 DFQATT, CDR2 SNEGSKA (reference sequence).

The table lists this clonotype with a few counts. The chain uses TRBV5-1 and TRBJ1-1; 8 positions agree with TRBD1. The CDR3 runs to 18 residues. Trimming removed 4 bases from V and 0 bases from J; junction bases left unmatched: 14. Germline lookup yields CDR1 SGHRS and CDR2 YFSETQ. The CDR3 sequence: CASSLMWTGTVMNTEAFF. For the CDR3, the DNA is TGCGCCAGCAGCCTGATGTGGACAGGGACGGTCATGAACACTGAAGCTTTCTTT.

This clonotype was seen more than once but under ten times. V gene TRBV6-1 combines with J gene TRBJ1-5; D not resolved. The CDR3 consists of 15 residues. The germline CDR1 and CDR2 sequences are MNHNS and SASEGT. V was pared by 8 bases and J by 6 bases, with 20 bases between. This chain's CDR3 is CASGSPGSSGQPQHF. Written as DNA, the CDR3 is TGTGCCAGCGGGAGTCCGGGCAGCTCAGGTCAGCCCCAGCATTTT.

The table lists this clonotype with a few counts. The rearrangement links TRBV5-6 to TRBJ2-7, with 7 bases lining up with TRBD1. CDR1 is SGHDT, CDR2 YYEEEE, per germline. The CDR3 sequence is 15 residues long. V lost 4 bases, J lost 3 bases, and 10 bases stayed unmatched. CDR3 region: CASSPWTGPIYEQYF. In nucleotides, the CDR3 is TGTGCCAGCAGCCCGTGGACAGGACCTATCTACGAGCAGTACTTC.

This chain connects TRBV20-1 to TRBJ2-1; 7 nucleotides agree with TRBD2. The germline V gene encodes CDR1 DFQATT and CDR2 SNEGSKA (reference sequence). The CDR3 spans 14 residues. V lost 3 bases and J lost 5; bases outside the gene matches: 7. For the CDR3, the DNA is TGCAGTGCTAGTCGGGGACTACGCGACAATGAGCAGTTCTTC. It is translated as CSASRGLRDNEQFF.

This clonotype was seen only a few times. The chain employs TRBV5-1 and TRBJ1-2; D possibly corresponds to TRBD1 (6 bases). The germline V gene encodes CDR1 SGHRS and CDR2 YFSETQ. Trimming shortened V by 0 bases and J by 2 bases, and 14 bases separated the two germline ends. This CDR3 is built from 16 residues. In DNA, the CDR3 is TGCGCCAGCAGCTTGGATGGGGGCGCGGGGAACTATGGCTACACCTTC. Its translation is CASSLDGGAGNYGYTF.

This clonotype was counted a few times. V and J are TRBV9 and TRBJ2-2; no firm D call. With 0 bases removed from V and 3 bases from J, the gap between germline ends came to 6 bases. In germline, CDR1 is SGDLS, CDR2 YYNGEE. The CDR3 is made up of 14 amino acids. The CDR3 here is CASSVVVDTGELFF. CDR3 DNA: TGTGCCAGCAGCGTAGTTGTGGACACCGGGGAGCTGTTTTTT.

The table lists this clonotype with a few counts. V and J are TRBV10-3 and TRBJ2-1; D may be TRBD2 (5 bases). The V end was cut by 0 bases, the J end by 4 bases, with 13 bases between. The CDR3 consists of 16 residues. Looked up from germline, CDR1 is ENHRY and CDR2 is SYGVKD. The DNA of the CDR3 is TGTGCCATCAGTGAGTCTATCCAGCGGCTTTACAATGAGCAGTTCTTC. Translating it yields CAISESIQRLYNEQFF.

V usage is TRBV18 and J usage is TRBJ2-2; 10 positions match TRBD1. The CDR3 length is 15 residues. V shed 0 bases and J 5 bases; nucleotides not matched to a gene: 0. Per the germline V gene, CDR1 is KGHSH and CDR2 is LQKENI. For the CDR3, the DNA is TGTGCCAGCTCACCACCGGGACAGGGGACCGGGGAGCTGTTTTTT. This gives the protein CASSPPGQGTGELFF.

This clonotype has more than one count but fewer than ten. CDR3 DNA: TGTGCCAGCAGCCATCCGGGACAGCTTAATGAAAAACTGTTTTTT. This codes for CASSHPGQLNEKLFF. The chain couples TRBV7-9 to TRBJ1-4, with 7 bases lining up with TRBD1. Per germline, CDR1 SEHNR and CDR2 FQNEAQ (reference sequence). Trimming at V came to 5 bases and at J to 4 bases, leaving 7 bases not matched to a gene. The CDR3 sequence is 15 residues long.

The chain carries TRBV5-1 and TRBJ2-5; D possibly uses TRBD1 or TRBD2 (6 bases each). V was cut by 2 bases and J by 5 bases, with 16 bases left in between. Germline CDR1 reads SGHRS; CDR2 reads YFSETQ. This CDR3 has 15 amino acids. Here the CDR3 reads CASSFLGGPGETQYF. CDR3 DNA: TGCGCCAGCAGCTTCCTAGGGGGGCCGGGGGAGACCCAGTACTTC.

CDR3 sequence: CASSLAPLGSNEKLFF. DNA of the CDR3: TGTGCCAGCAGCTTAGCTCCGTTAGGGAGTAATGAAAAACTGTTTTTT. J is TRBJ1-4 and V is TRBV7-6; D is ambiguous. Germline V CDR1 and CDR2: SGHVS, FNYEAQ. CDR3 length: 16 residues. The V and J ends lost 0 bases and 4 bases respectively, with 12 bases between them. Full variable domain (remainder filled in from reference TRBV7-6 and TRBJ1-4): GAGVSQSPRYKVTKRGQDVALRCDPISGHVSLYWYRQALGQGPEFLTYFNYEAQQDKSGLPNDRFSAERPEGSISTLTIQRTEQRDSAMYRCASSLAPLGSNEKLFFGSGTQLSVL.

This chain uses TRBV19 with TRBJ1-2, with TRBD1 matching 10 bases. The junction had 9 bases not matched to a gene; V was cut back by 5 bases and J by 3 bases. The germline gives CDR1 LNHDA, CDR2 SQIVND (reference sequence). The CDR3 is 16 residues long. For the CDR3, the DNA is TGTGCCAGTAGTCCCCCCTGGGACAGGGGTTACTATGGCTACACCTTC. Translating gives CASSPPWDRGYYGYTF.

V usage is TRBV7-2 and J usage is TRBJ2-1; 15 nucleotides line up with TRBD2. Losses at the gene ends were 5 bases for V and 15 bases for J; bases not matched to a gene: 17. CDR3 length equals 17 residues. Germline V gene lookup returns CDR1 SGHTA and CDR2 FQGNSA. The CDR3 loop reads CASSVQPGLAGGHRPFF. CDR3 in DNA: TGTGCCAGCAGCGTACAACCGGGACTAGCGGGAGGCCACCGCCCGTTCTTC. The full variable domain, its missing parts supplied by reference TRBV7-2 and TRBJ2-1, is GAGVSQSPSNKVTEKGKDVELRCDPISGHTALYWYRQSLGQGLEFLIYFQGNSAPDKSGLPSDRFSAERTGGSVSTLTIQRTQQEDSAVYLCASSVQPGLAGGHRPFFGPGTRLTVL.

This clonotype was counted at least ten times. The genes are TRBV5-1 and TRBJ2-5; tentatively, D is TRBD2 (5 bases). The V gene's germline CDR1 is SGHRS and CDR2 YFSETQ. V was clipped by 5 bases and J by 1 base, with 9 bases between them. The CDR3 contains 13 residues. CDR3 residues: CASRSSFQETQYF. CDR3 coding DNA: TGCGCCAGCAGGTCTAGCTTCCAAGAGACCCAGTACTTC.

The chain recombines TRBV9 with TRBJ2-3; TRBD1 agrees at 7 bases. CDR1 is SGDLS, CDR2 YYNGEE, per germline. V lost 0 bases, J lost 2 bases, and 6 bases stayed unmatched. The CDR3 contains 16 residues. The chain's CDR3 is CASSVGPGQLTDTQYF. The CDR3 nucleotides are TGTGCCAGCAGCGTAGGCCCGGGACAGCTCACAGATACGCAGTATTTT.

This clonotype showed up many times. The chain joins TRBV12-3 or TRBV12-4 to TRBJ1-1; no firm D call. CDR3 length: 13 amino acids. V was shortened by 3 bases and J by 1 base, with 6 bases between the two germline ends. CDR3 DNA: TGTGCCAGCAGTTTCGCCGGGAACACTGAAGCTTTCTTT. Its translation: CASSFAGNTEAFF.

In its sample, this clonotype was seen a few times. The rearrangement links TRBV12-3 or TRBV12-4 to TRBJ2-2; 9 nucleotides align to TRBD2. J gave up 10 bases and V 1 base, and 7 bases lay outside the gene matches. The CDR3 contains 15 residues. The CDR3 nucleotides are TGTGCCAGCAGTTTAGGGGCGGGAGGGCCTTCGGAGCTGTTTTTT. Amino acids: CASSLGAGGPSELFF.

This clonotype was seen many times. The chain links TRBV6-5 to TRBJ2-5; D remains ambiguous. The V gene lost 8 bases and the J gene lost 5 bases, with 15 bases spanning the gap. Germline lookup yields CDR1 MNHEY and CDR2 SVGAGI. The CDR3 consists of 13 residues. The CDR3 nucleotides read TGTGCCAGCCATCAGATCTTTTCGGAGACCCAGTACTTC. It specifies CASHQIFSETQYF.

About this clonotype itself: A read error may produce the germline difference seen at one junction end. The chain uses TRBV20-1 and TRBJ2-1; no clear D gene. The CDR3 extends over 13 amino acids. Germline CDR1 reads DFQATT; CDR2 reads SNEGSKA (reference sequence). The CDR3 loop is CCASVSSPLEQFF. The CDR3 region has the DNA TGCTGTGCTAGTGTATCCTCCCCCCTTGAGCAGTTCTTC.

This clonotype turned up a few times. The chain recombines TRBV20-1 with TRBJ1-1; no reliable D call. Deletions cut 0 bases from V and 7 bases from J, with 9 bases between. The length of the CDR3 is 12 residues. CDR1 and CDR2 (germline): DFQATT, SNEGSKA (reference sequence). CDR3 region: CSARDQLLEAFF. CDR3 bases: TGCAGTGCTAGAGATCAACTGCTTGAAGCTTTCTTT.

CDR3 sequence reads: CASSEEWVGSYNEQFF. In DNA, the CDR3 is TGTGCCAGCAGTGAAGAATGGGTCGGCTCCTACAATGAGCAGTTCTTC. The chain links TRBV6-1 to TRBJ2-1; D is unresolved. Germline CDR1 and CDR2: MNHNS and SASEGT. V gave up 1 base and J gave up 0 bases, with 10 bases separating them. The CDR3 totals 16 residues.

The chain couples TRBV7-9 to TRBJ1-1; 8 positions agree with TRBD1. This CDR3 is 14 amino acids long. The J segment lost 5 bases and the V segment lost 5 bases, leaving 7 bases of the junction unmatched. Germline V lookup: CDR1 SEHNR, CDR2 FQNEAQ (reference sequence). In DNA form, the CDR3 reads TGTGCCAGCAGCCGGGGACAGGCTGGGACTGAAGCTTTCTTT. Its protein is CASSRGQAGTEAFF.